The 3 T cell receptor beta chains given below trace back to one sample, sequenced in a study of vaccination effects on CD4 cells after COVID-19. These receptors have no identified antigens. Peptide-pool stimulation followed by sequencing identified expanded antigen-specific CD4+ clonotypes in the ViraFEST assay. Around day 10 of culture, CD4+ T cells were separated out. In the vaccine recipients, nucleocapsid antibodies were negative and there was no prior SARS-CoV-2 infection. Here immunoSEQ multiplex PCR was the method, and the copy in TCRdb shows in-frame clones only, minus some. The sample holds around 79,000 clones, 60% to 85% seen once. Source: CD4+ T cells from PBMCs cultured with SARS-CoV-2 spike peptides, taken before COVID-19 vaccination. These receptors were obtained from a human donor who received a COVID-19 vaccine.

The chain couples TRBV19 to TRBJ1-6, with D possibly being TRBD1 (5 bases). The CDR3 is made up of 14 amino acids. The germline gives CDR1 LNHDA, CDR2 SQIVND (reference sequence). V lost 5 bases to trimming and J lost 6 bases, with 11 bases between them. The CDR3, as DNA: TGTGCCAGTAGTTGGCAGGGAGGTAATTCACCCCTCCACTTT. Residues: CASSWQGGNSPLHF. Together with reference TRBV19 and TRBJ1-6, the CDR3 gives the full variable domain: DGGITQSPKYLFRKEGQNVTLSCEQNLNHDAMYWYRQDPGQGLRLIYYSQIVNDFQKGDIAEGYSVSREKKESFPLTVTSAQKNPTAFYLCASSWQGGNSPLHFGNGTRLTVT.

The V gene is TRBV15, the J gene TRBJ2-7; 8 bases match TRBD1. From germline, CDR1 is LNHNV and CDR2 YYDKDF (reference sequence). V was pared by 3 bases and J by 1 base, with 2 bases of the junction left unmatched. The CDR3 runs 14 residues. The CDR3 is CATSSRDRSYEQYV. The CDR3 bases are TGTGCCACCAGCAGCCGGGACAGGTCCTACGAGCAGTACGTC.

The chain carries TRBV27 and TRBJ2-2; 14 bases map to TRBD2. This CDR3 has 18 amino acids. V was pared by 1 base and J by 5 bases, with 6 bases of the junction left unmatched. Germline values: CDR1 MNHEY, CDR2 SMNVEV (reference sequence). CDR3 sequence: CASSLWGTSGGLTGELFF. For the CDR3, the DNA is TGTGCCAGCAGTTTATGGGGGACTAGCGGGGGTCTTACCGGGGAGCTGTTTTTT.